The sequence of this T cell receptor beta chain was determined in a study of blood T cell repertoires in COVID-19. Trimming shortened V by 5 bases and J by 9 bases, and 19 bases separated the two germline ends. The germline gives CDR1 MNHEY, CDR2 SMNVEV (reference sequence). The CDR3 runs 14 residues. Original methodology: Estimation of nucleated cell counts was performed using reference gene primer amplification. The assay was immunoSEQ multiplex PCR, and TCRdb's table has in-frame clones only and misses some. V and J calls and clone size are copied from that table; D and trimming were computed from the DNA. The profile shows 200,000 to 250,000 clones, 80% to 90% of them singletons.

The source is a man aged 40-49 years with acute or convalescent COVID-19. The sequencing input was peripheral blood. The chain uses TRBV27 and TRBJ1-1; maybe TRBD1 (6 bases). The CDR3 DNA follows: TGTGCCAGCAGTCTACAAGAGGGGACAAGTAAAGCTTTCTTT. Amino acid sequence: CASSLQEGTSKAFF.